Below, 10 T cell receptor beta chains from the same sample are listed, as sequenced in a study of T cell responses to AZD1222 COVID-19 vaccine. TCRdb's copy holds only in-frame clones and misses some; the assay was immunoSEQ multiplex PCR. The table lists 95,000 to 100,000 clones, approximately 88% of them singletons. The specimen was peripheral blood, collected 28 days after the second AZD1222 dose. The receptors were gathered from an adult who received the AZD1222 COVID-19 vaccine.

This chain joins TRBV5-1 and TRBJ2-2, with a tentative D call TRBD2 (6 bases). Germline assignment: CDR1 SGHRS and CDR2 YFSETQ. The CDR3 is made up of 15 amino acids. V gave up 3 bases and J gave up 5 bases, with 14 bases separating them. The CDR3 sequence is CASSSVEGITGELFF. CDR3 DNA sequence: TGCGCCAGCAGCTCGGTGGAGGGCATAACCGGGGAGCTGTTTTTT.

The table lists this clone with a count of one. The J gene is TRBJ1-1, the V gene TRBV3-1 (or the pseudogene TRBV3-2); 10 bases agree with TRBD1. V lost 5 bases to trimming and J lost 11 bases; unmatched junction nucleotides: 11. The CDR3 covers 14 residues. CDR1 and CDR2 (germline): LGHDT, YNNKEL (reference sequence). The CDR3 nucleotides are TGTGCCAGCAGCTTCGCCGGGACAGGGGAGCGGGCTTTCTTT. Translation: CASSFAGTGERAFF.

The genes are TRBV9 and TRBJ1-2; D ambiguous. The germline V gene has CDR1 SGDLS and CDR2 YYNGEE. The CDR3 is 16 amino acids. The V end lost 3 bases, the J end lost 3 bases, and 18 bases lay between the germline ends. The CDR3 DNA sequence: TGTGCCAGCAGCGCGGAGGTCGAGACTCCCTACTATGGCTACACCTTC. Protein: CASSAEVETPYYGYTF.

The chain uses TRBV29-1 and TRBJ1-1, with D possibly matching TRBD1 (5 bases). The CDR3 is made up of 12 amino acids. CDR1 is SQVTM, CDR2 ANQGSEA, per germline. Between the trimmed V and J ends, which lost 4 bases and 2 bases, there was a span of 8 bases. The CDR3 DNA follows: TGCAGCGTTGGCAGGGTTAACACTGAAGCTTTCTTT. The encoded protein is CSVGRVNTEAFF.

The chain has TRBV19 and TRBJ1-3, with TRBD1 as a possible D gene (5 bases). Germline CDR1 and CDR2: LNHDA and SQIVND (reference sequence). The V end lost 5 bases, the J end lost 0 bases, and 11 bases lay between the germline ends. The CDR3 has 15 amino acids. The CDR3 loop is CASSAWGDSGNTIYF. CDR3 nucleotide sequence: TGTGCCAGTAGTGCATGGGGGGACTCTGGAAACACCATATATTTT.

The V call is TRBV7-2, the J call TRBJ2-5; no firm D call. Trimming pared 3 bases from V and 5 bases from J, leaving 10 bases between. CDR1 is SGHTA and CDR2 is FQGNSA in the germline V gene. The CDR3 runs 13 residues. Here the CDR3 reads CASSFAPVETQYF. CDR3 DNA sequence: TGTGCCAGCAGCTTCGCCCCTGTGGAGACCCAGTACTTC.

This chain uses TRBV6-6 with TRBJ2-7; TRBD2 is a possible D gene (6 bases). The germline CDR1 and CDR2 sequences are MNHNY and SVGAGI (reference sequence). CDR3 length equals 20 residues. V was clipped by 6 bases and J by 0 bases, with 30 bases between them. The CDR3 reads CASSGGLSSLGLRSSYEQYF. CDR3 bases: TGTGCCAGCAGCGGGGGACTGTCTAGTTTGGGCCTACGAAGCTCCTACGAGCAGTACTTC.

The rearrangement links TRBV7-9 to TRBJ2-1; D is uncertain. Germline V gives CDR1 SEHNR, CDR2 FQNEAQ (reference sequence). This CDR3 contains 14 residues. Deletions cut 5 bases from V and 6 bases from J, with 14 bases between. CDR3 protein: CASSQTWVGNEQFF. The CDR3 DNA sequence: TGTGCCAGCAGCCAGACTTGGGTCGGCAATGAGCAGTTCTTC.

The CDR3 DNA reads TGCGCCAGCAGTGAGGGGGGGTACCAAGAGACCCAGTACTTC. Amino acid sequence: CASSEGGYQETQYF. The chain combines TRBV10-2 with TRBJ2-5, with D perhaps matching TRBD2 (6 bases). V lost 2 bases to trimming and J lost 0 bases, with 7 bases between them. The CDR3 consists of 14 residues. CDR1 is WSHSY and CDR2 is SAAADI in the germline V gene.

This chain connects TRBV7-9 to TRBJ1-6; D gene uncertain. Germline loops: CDR1 SEHNR, CDR2 FQNEAQ (reference sequence). V gave up 5 bases and J gave up 8 bases, with 13 bases separating them. The CDR3 sequence is 14 residues long. For the CDR3, the DNA is TGTGCCAGCAGCCGGTCGGGCACTTATTCACCCCTCCACTTT. Its protein product is CASSRSGTYSPLHF.